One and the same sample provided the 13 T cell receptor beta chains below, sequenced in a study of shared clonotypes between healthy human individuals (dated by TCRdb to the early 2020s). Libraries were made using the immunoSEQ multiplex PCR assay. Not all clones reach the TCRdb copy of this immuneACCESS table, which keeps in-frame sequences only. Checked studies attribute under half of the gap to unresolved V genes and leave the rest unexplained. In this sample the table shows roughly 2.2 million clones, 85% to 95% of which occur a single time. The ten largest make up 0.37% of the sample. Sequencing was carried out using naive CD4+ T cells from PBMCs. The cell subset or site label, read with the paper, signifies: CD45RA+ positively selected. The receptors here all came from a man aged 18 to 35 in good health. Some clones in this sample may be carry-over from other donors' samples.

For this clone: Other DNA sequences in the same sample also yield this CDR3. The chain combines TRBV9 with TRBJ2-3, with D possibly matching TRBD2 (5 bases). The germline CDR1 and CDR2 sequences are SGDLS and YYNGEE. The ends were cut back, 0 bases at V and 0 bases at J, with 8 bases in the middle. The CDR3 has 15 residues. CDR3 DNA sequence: TGTGCCAGCAGCGTAGCTCCGGGAAGCACAGATACGCAGTATTTT. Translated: CASSVAPGSTDTQYF.

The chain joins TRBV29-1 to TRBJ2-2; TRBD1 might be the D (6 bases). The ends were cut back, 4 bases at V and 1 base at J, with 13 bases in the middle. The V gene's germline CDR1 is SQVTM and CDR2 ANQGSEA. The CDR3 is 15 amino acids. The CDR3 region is CSVVLGALNTGELFF. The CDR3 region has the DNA TGCAGCGTTGTTTTGGGGGCATTGAACACCGGGGAGCTGTTTTTT.

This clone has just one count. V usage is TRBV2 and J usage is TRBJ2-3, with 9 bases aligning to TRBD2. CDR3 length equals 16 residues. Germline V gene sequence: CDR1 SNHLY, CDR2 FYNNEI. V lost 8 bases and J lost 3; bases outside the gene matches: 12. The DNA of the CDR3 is TGTGCCAGCGGAGGGGCTAGCGGGACAAGGACAGATACGCAGTATTTT. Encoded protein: CASGGASGTRTDTQYF. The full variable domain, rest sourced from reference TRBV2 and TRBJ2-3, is EPEVTQTPSHQVTQMGQEVILRCVPISNHLYFYWYRQILGQKVEFLVSFYNNEISEKSEIFDDQFSVERPDGSNFTLKIRSTKLEDSAMYFCASGGASGTRTDTQYFGPGTRLTVL.

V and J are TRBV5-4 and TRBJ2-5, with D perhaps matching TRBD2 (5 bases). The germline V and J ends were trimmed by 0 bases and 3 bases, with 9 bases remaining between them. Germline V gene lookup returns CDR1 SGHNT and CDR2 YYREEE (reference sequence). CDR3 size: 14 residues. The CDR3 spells CASSLVSGKETQYF. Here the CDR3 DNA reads TGTGCCAGCAGCTTGGTCTCCGGGAAAGAGACCCAGTACTTC.

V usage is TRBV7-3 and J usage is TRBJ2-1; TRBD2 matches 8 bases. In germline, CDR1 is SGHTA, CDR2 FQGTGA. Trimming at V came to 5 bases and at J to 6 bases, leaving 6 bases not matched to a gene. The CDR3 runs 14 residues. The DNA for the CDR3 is TGTGCCAGCAGCCTCTCCGGGACTAGCAATGAGCAGTTCTTC. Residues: CASSLSGTSNEQFF.

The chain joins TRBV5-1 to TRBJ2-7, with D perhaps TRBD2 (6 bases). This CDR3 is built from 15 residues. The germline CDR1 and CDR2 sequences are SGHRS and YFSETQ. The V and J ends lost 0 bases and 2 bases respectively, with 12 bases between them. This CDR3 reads CASSLAGGNAYEQYF. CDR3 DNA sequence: TGCGCCAGCAGCTTGGCCGGCGGGAACGCCTACGAGCAGTACTTC. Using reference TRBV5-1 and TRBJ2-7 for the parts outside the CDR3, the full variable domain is KAGVTQTPRYLIKTRGQQVTLSCSPISGHRSVSWYQQTPGQGLQFLFEYFSETQRNKGNFPGRFSGRQFSNSRSEMNVSTLELGDSALYLCASSLAGGNAYEQYFGPGTRLTVT.

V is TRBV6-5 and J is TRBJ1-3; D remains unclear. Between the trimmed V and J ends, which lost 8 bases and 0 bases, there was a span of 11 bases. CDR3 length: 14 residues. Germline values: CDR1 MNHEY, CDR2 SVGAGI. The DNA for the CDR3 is TGTGCCAGCGGCGGACCGAGCTCTGGAAACACCATATATTTT. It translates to CASGGPSSGNTIYF.

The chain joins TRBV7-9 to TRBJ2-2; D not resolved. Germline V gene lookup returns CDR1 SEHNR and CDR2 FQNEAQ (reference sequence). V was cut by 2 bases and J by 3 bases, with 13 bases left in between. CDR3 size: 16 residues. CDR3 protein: CASSLRFSLDTGELFF. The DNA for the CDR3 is TGTGCCAGCAGCTTAAGGTTCAGTCTGGACACCGGGGAGCTGTTTTTT.

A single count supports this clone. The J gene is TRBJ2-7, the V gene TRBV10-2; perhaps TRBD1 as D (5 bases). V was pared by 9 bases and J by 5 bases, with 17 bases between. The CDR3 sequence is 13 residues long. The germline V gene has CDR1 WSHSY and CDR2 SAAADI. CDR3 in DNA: TGCGCCAGTTTGGGTAGGCAGGGCCACGAGCAGTACTTC. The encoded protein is CASLGRQGHEQYF.

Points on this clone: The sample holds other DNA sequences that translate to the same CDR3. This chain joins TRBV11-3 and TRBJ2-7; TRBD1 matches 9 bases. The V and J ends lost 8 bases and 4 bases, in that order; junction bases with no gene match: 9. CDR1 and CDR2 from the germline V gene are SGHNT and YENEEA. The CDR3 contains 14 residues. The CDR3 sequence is CASSPGTGRYEQYF. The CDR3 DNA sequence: TGTGCCAGCTCCCCGGGGACAGGGAGGTACGAGCAGTACTTC.

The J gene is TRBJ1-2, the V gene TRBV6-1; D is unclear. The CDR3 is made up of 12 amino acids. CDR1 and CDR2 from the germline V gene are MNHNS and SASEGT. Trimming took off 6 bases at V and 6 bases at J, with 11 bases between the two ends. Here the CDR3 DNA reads TGTGCCAGCAGCCAGAGGATCCATGGCTACACCTTC. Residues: CASSQRIHGYTF.

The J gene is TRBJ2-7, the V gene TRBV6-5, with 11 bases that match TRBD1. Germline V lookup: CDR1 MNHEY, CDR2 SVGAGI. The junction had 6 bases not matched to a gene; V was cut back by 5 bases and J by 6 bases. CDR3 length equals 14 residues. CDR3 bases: TGTGCCAGCAGTGCCTTGGGACAGGGGGGCGAGCAGTACTTC. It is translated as CASSALGQGGEQYF.

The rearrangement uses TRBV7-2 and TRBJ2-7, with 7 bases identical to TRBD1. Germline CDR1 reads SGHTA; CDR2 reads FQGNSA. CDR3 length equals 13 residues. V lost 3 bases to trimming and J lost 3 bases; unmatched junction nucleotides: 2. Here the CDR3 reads CASSFGQDYEQYF. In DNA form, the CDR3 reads TGTGCCAGCAGCTTCGGACAGGACTACGAGCAGTACTTC.